The 8 T cell receptor beta chains below were found in one sample sequenced in a study of control samples from healthy donors and cancer patients. Assay used: immunoSEQ multiplex PCR; TCRdb lists only in-frame clones, some missing. The data contain tens of thousands of clones, roughly 86% of them seen just once; the ten biggest clones take up over 2%. The sequencing input was PBMCs. These receptors were taken from a woman aged 45-59 years with head and neck cancer.

The rearrangement joins TRBV5-1 to TRBJ2-7, with no clear D. The germline V gene has CDR1 SGHRS and CDR2 YFSETQ. The CDR3 is 11 residues long. V shed 4 bases and J shed 1 base, with 3 bases lying between them. The CDR3, as DNA: TGCGCCAGCAGCGGGTCCTACGAGCAGTACTTC. This gives the protein CASSGSYEQYF.

The CDR3 sequence: CASSLETGNNYGYTF. The CDR3 nucleotides are TGTGCCAGCAGCCTTGAGACAGGGAACAACTATGGCTACACCTTC. This chain uses TRBV5-6 with TRBJ1-2; 7 positions match TRBD1. Germline V gene lookup returns CDR1 SGHDT and CDR2 YYEEEE. The CDR3 loop spans 15 amino acids. V lost 4 bases, J lost 2 bases, and 8 bases stayed unmatched.

V is TRBV5-8 and J is TRBJ2-1; D gene unclear. The CDR3 loop spans 15 amino acids. V was pared by 8 bases and J by 10 bases, with 25 bases between. Germline CDR1 and CDR2: SGHTS and YDEGEE. CDR3 sequence: CASPPSVRSSGEQFF. In nucleotides, the CDR3 is TGTGCCAGTCCCCCGTCGGTCCGTTCGTCTGGGGAGCAGTTCTTC.

The gene calls are TRBV28 and TRBJ1-1; no clear D. The V end lost 4 bases, the J end lost 3 bases, and 12 bases lay between the germline ends. CDR3 length: 14 residues. Germline V gene sequence: CDR1 MDHEN, CDR2 SYDVKM. The CDR3 here is CASSSAGRDTEAFF. The CDR3 DNA is TGTGCCAGCAGTTCGGCCGGGCGGGACACTGAAGCTTTCTTT.

The table lists this clone with a count of one. The V gene is TRBV5-1, the J gene TRBJ1-1; perhaps TRBD1 as D (5 bases). This CDR3 is 16 amino acids long. Per the germline V gene, CDR1 is SGHRS and CDR2 is YFSETQ. The V and J ends lost 2 bases and 10 bases respectively, with 24 bases between them. CDR3 coding DNA: TGCGCCAGCAGCTTCGATTCCAGGGTAAGCCGCACCGGAGCTTTCTTT. Its translation: CASSFDSRVSRTGAFF. Based on the CDR3 plus reference TRBV5-1 and TRBJ1-1, the full variable domain is KAGVTQTPRYLIKTRGQQVTLSCSPISGHRSVSWYQQTPGQGLQFLFEYFSETQRNKGNFPGRFSGRQFSNSRSEMNVSTLELGDSALYLCASSFDSRVSRTGAFFGQGTRLTVV.

This clone appeared a single time. This chain joins TRBV7-3 and TRBJ2-6; a weak D match, TRBD2 (5 bases). Germline V gene data show CDR1 as SGHTA and CDR2 as FQGTGA. The V and J ends lost 3 bases and 2 bases respectively, with 11 bases between them. The CDR3 loop spans 16 amino acids. The CDR3 protein is CASSFGVRAGANVLTF. The CDR3 DNA reads TGTGCCAGCAGCTTCGGGGTTCGGGCTGGGGCCAACGTCCTGACTTTC. Drawing the rest from reference TRBV7-3 and TRBJ2-6, the complete variable domain is GAGVSQTPSNKVTEKGKYVELRCDPISGHTALYWYRQSLGQGPEFLIYFQGTGAADDSGLPNDRFFAVRPEGSVSTLKIQRTERGDSAVYLCASSFGVRAGANVLTFGAGSRLTVL.

In nucleotides, the CDR3 is TGTGCCAGCAGTTATTCCAGGGGTCAGCCCCAGCATTTT. Its protein product is CASSYSRGQPQHF. The rearrangement joins TRBV27 to TRBJ1-5; D is perhaps TRBD1 (6 bases). Germline assignment: CDR1 MNHEY and CDR2 SMNVEV (reference sequence). This CDR3 spans 13 amino acids. V was cut by 4 bases and J by 6 bases, with 10 bases left in between.

This clone was seen a handful of times. The chain is built from TRBV27 and TRBJ2-1; weak D call: TRBD2 (6 bases). The germline gives CDR1 MNHEY, CDR2 SMNVEV (reference sequence). This CDR3 spans 14 amino acids. Trimming removed 5 bases at V and 7 bases at J, with 15 bases between. The CDR3 bases are TGTGCCAGCAGTCCCTTAGGTGGGAGGAATGAGCAGTTCTTC. This sequence encodes CASSPLGGRNEQFF.